The rows below give T cell receptor beta chains drawn from one sample of a study of shared clonotypes between healthy human individuals. Produced via immunoSEQ multiplex PCR; TCRdb's table is partial and in-frame only. The sample contains some 95,000 clones, about two thirds of which appear only once. The sample was memory CD8+ T cells sorted from blood. The receptors derive from a man aged 30-40 years in good health. The CDR3 runs from the conserved cysteine through the conserved F or W. D genes are given only for firm matches. Where a row states a size, it is once, few, many or the class of an expanded clone; other rows omit it.

V gene	D gene	CDR3 length	J gene	clone size	CDR3 DNA	CDR3 protein
TRBV5-1	NA	19	TRBJ2-6	NA	TGCGCCAGCAGCTTGGACGGGACGACCGGACTCTCTGGGGCCAACGTCCTGACTTTC	CASSLDGTTGLSGANVLTF
TRBV5-1	TRBD1	17	TRBJ2-2	NA	TGCGCCAGCAGCGTAGGAAACTTACAGGGGTACACCGGGGAGCTGTTTTTT	CASSVGNLQGYTGELFF
TRBV10-3	NA	14	TRBJ1-5	NA	TGTGCCATCAGTGACGTGGGGAACGGGCAGCCCCAGCATTTT	CAISDVGNGQPQHF
TRBV27	NA	12	TRBJ1-2	few	TGTGCCACCGCCGACAACGCGTATGGCTACACCTTC	CATADNAYGYTF
TRBV19	NA	14	TRBJ1-4	NA	TGTGCCAGTAGTATCGGGGGGAATAATGAAAAACTGTTTTTT	CASSIGGNNEKLFF
TRBV5-1	NA	14	TRBJ2-1	once	TGCGCCAGCAGCTTGCTAGCGTCCTACAATGAGCAGTTCTTC	CASSLLASYNEQFF
TRBV7-9	NA	12	TRBJ2-7	NA	TGTGCCAGCAGCTTTGACACCTACGAGCAGTACTTC	CASSFDTYEQYF
TRBV7-9	NA	16	TRBJ1-5	NA	TGTGCCAGCAGCTTAGGTAGTTTCTGGGGCAATCAGCCCCAGCATTTT	CASSLGSFWGNQPQHF
TRBV27	NA	15	TRBJ2-2	many	TGTGCCAGCAGCCGAACAGGGTTTGGCACCGGGGAGCTGTTTTTT	CASSRTGFGTGELFF
TRBV14	NA	15	TRBJ1-1	many	TGTGCCAGCAGCCAAGATGAGTCCATGAACACTGAAGCTTTCTTT	CASSQDESMNTEAFF
TRBV29-1	NA	13	TRBJ2-5	once	TGCAGCGTTGAAGGACATTACCAAGAGACCCAGTACTTC	CSVEGHYQETQYF
TRBV29-1	TRBD1	15	TRBJ2-7	NA	TGCAGCGTTGAACTACCCGGGACAGTCTCCTACGAGCAGTACTTC	CSVELPGTVSYEQYF
TRBV19	NA	16	TRBJ2-5	NA	TGTGCCAGTAGCGGGGGGACAAGGTGGATCCAAGAGACCCAGTACTTC	CASSGGTRWIQETQYF
TRBV10-1	TRBD2	15	TRBJ2-1	NA	TGCGCCAGCAGTGAGTCAGCGGGAGGGCCGAGTGAGCAGTTCTTC	CASSESAGGPSEQFF
TRBV7-6	NA	14	TRBJ2-1	NA	TGTGCCAGCAGCCCCTTGGGCTCCTACAATGAGCAGTTCTTC	CASSPLGSYNEQFF
TRBV9	TRBD1	14	TRBJ2-1	NA	TGTGCCAGCAGCGTACCTACAGGGGCGAATGAGCAGTTCTTC	CASSVPTGANEQFF
TRBV2	TRBD1	17	TRBJ1-1	NA	TGTGCCAGCAGGGATTTACAGGGGGCCTCGCAAGACACTGAAGCTTTCTTT	CASRDLQGASQDTEAFF
TRBV7-9	TRBD1	16	TRBJ1-5	NA	TGTGCCAGCAGCTTAGATGCAGGGGGGATGGTCCAGCCCCAGCATTTT	CASSLDAGGMVQPQHF
TRBV7-7	NA	14	TRBJ2-5	NA	TGTGCTAGCAGCTTAGCAGGCCTCGAAGAGACCCAGTACTTC	CASSLAGLEETQYF
TRBV6-1	NA	14	TRBJ1-5	few	TGTGCCAGCAGTGATTTCGGATCGCGAATGGCCCAGCATTTT	CASSDFGSRMAQHF
TRBV7-2	TRBD2	16	TRBJ2-1	NA	TGTGCCAGCAGCCTCTACCTAGCGGGACGCTACAATGAGCAGTTCTTC	CASSLYLAGRYNEQFF
TRBV19	TRBD2	18	TRBJ2-3	NA	TGTGCCAGTAGTATTGGGGCTGGAGCGGGAGGGCCTTATGATACGCAGTATTTT	CASSIGAGAGGPYDTQYF
TRBV6-5	NA	14	TRBJ1-1	NA	TGTGCCAGCAGTCCAGGGGACGGGAACACTGAAGCTTTCTTT	CASSPGDGNTEAFF
TRBV13	TRBD2	16	TRBJ2-1	few	TGTGCCAGCAGCCCGGCGGGGACTAGCGGGAGGAATGAGCAGTTCTTC	CASSPAGTSGRNEQFF
TRBV28	TRBD1	14	TRBJ2-7	NA	TGTGCCAGCTCGAAAGAGGGACAGGTCTACGAGCAGTACTTC	CASSKEGQVYEQYF
TRBV5-4	TRBD2	15	TRBJ2-5	NA	TGTGCCAGCAGCTTGGTGGGGGAGGGGCGCGGGACCCAGTACTTC	CASSLVGEGRGTQYF
TRBV6-5	NA	11	TRBJ2-7	few	TGTGCCAGCAGTTACAGGGATCAGCAGTACTTC	CASSYRDQQYF
TRBV7-9	TRBD2	16	TRBJ2-7	NA	TGTGCCAGCAGCCCGAGGCTAGCGGGAGGCCAAGACGAGCAGTACTTC	CASSPRLAGGQDEQYF
TRBV5-1	NA	13	TRBJ2-5	few	TGCGCCAGCAGCTTGGTTGGGGACGAGACCCAGTACTTC	CASSLVGDETQYF
TRBV4-1	TRBD1	16	TRBJ2-7	NA	TGCGCCAGCAGCCAAGTTAAAGGGGGCGAGGGTTACGAGCAGTACTTC	CASSQVKGGEGYEQYF
TRBV4-1	NA	17	TRBJ2-7	NA	TGCGCCAGCAGCAGCCTCGTGGACAGATACATTTCCTACGAGCAGTACTTC	CASSSLVDRYISYEQYF
TRBV9	NA	16	TRBJ2-7	many	TGTGCCAGCAGCGTAGCGGGGTCCCCCCTATCCTACGAGCAGTACTTC	CASSVAGSPLSYEQYF
TRBV19	TRBD2	14	TRBJ2-5	few	TGTGCCAGTAGTCCGCGACTAGCGGGAGAGACCCAGTACTTC	CASSPRLAGETQYF
TRBV11-2	NA	15	TRBJ2-5	few	TGTGCCAGCAGCCCTTGGACGGGGGCTGGTGAGACCCAGTACTTC	CASSPWTGAGETQYF
TRBV28	NA	14	TRBJ2-7	NA	TGTGCCAGCAGTCCAACCGGGACAACCTACGAGCAGTACTTC	CASSPTGTTYEQYF
TRBV10-1	NA	12	TRBJ2-2	NA	TGCGCCAGCAGGGGGATCACCGGGGAGCTGTTTTTT	CASRGITGELFF
TRBV6-4	NA	13	TRBJ2-7	once	TGTGCCAGCAGTTCCTCCCCGGGCTACGAGCAGTACTTC	CASSSSPGYEQYF
TRBV7-2	TRBD1	17	TRBJ1-1	NA	TGTGCCAGCAGCTCCCGGGACAGGGGGCTGAGGAACACTGAAGCTTTCTTT	CASSSRDRGLRNTEAFF
TRBV25-1	NA	16	TRBJ2-7	few	TGTGCCAGCAGGGAATCAAGATCAGAGGGGTCTCAGGAGCAGTACTTC	CASRESRSEGSQEQYF
TRBV19	NA	17	TRBJ2-2	NA	TGTGCCAGTAGTACCCCCCTCCGGGAGCAAAACACCGGGGAGCTGTTTTTT	CASSTPLREQNTGELFF
TRBV5-1	NA	20	TRBJ1-2	NA	TGCGCCAGCAGCTCCGCAGGGATTCATGGGCGGGAATATCCTAACTATGGCTACACCTTC	CASSSAGIHGREYPNYGYTF
TRBV10-3	NA	11	TRBJ2-1	NA	TGTGCCATCAGTGAGAACAATGAGCAGTTCTTC	CAISENNEQFF
TRBV7-8	NA	15	TRBJ2-1	few	TGTGCCAGCAGCTTAGACGGGAGCTCCTACAATGAGCAGTTCTTC	CASSLDGSSYNEQFF
TRBV14	NA	13	TRBJ2-3	NA	TGTGCCAGCAGCCAAGATTTTCCAGATACGCAGTATTTT	CASSQDFPDTQYF
TRBV28	NA	17	TRBJ2-3	NA	TGTGCCAGCAGTTTAGTGGACGAGGGACGGGTTAAAGATACGCAGTATTTT	CASSLVDEGRVKDTQYF
TRBV7-9	NA	13	TRBJ1-5	NA	TGTGCCAGCAGCTTCGGGGCGAGGCAGCCCCAGCATTTT	CASSFGARQPQHF
TRBV4-1	TRBD2	16	TRBJ2-1	NA	TGCGCCAGCAGCCAAAGGCTAGCGGGGAACTACAATGAGCAGTTCTTC	CASSQRLAGNYNEQFF
TRBV4-1	TRBD1	14	TRBJ2-7	NA	TGCGCCAGCAGCCTGGCTCGGGACAGCTACGAGCAGTACTTC	CASSLARDSYEQYF
TRBV10-2	TRBD1	14	TRBJ2-7	NA	TGCGCCAGCAGTGAGCTTGGGACAGACTACGAGCAGTACTTC	CASSELGTDYEQYF
TRBV2	NA	12	TRBJ1-1	NA	TGTGCCATAGCGGCGGGGAACACTGAAGCTTTCTTT	CAIAAGNTEAFF
TRBV6-1	NA	12	TRBJ2-1	NA	TGTGCCAGCAGTGAAGTGTCCTGGGAGCAGTTCTTC	CASSEVSWEQFF
TRBV4-3	TRBD1	14	TRBJ2-7	NA	TGCGCCAGCAGCCGCGGACAGGGGAGGTACGAGCAGTACTTC	CASSRGQGRYEQYF
TRBV18	NA	16	TRBJ1-3	NA	TGTGCCAGCTCCCCCACGGCCAGCATCTCTGGAAACACCATATATTTT	CASSPTASISGNTIYF
TRBV4-3	NA	13	TRBJ1-1	many	TGCGCCAGCAGCCAAGATTACCCCACTGAAGCTTTCTTT	CASSQDYPTEAFF
TRBV5-1	NA	13	TRBJ2-1	NA	TGCGCCAGCAGCTTACCCCGGGGGAATGAGCAGTTCTTC	CASSLPRGNEQFF
TRBV7-3	NA	15	TRBJ2-1	NA	TGTGCCAGCAGCTTATTGTCCAATTACTACAATGAGCAGTTCTTC	CASSLLSNYYNEQFF
TRBV5-5	NA	13	TRBJ2-3	NA	TGCGCCAGCAGCCCGTTAGCGCTTGATACGCAGTATTTT	CASSPLALDTQYF
TRBV19	NA	13	TRBJ2-7	few	TGTGCCAGTAGCCGGGACAACTCCTACGAGCAGTACTTC	CASSRDNSYEQYF
TRBV29-1	NA	14	TRBJ1-2	once	TGCAGCGTTGAGTCGGAAGAGGGCGTCTATGGCTACACCTTC	CSVESEEGVYGYTF
TRBV7-8	TRBD1	14	TRBJ1-5	NA	TGTGCCAGCAGTGCTGACAGGGGACTTCAGCCCCAGCATTTT	CASSADRGLQPQHF